One sample yielded the 29 T cell receptor beta chains listed below, sequenced in a study of T cell repertoires in cytomegalovirus infection (dated by TCRdb to about 2019). The sample's treatment or condition, from its label and the paper: in vitro stimulation with specific CMV peptide epitopes to enrich CMV-specific T cells. The antigens for these receptors are not known. Sequencing used an Illumina HiSeq 1500. TCRdb cleaned the public reads at Q25 with fastp, built clones with MiXCR and kept in-frame beta chains. When rows share a CDR3 protein, they turn into one entry using the most common DNA and genes. The sample data list approximately 30,000 distinct CDR3 sequences, and under 20% of these were observed just once. The top ten clones comprise 70% to 90% of the sample. The source material was CD8+ T cells from cultured PBMCs, sampled from culture after CMV antigen stimulation. Receptor source: a human donor in good health (CMV status not recorded). Some clones in this sample may be carry-over from other donors' samples.

The gene calls are TRBV4-3 and TRBJ1-1, with D uncertain. Deletions cut 3 bases from V and 3 bases from J, with 14 bases between. The germline CDR1 and CDR2 sequences are LGHNA and YSLEER. The CDR3 extends over 15 amino acids. The CDR3 DNA sequence: TGCGCCAGCAGCCAGGAAGATTACGGGGACACTGAAGCTTTCTTT. Encoded protein: CASSQEDYGDTEAFF.

Here the CDR3 DNA reads TGCAGTGCTATGCGGACGATCTCCTACGAGCAGTACTTC. Residues: CSAMRTISYEQYF. V gene TRBV20-1 combines with J gene TRBJ2-7; D remains ambiguous. Germline V gene sequence: CDR1 DFQATT, CDR2 SNEGSKA (reference sequence). CDR3 length: 13 amino acids. V lost 4 bases, J lost 0 bases, and 10 bases lay in between.

The CDR3 reads CASSLSGVEAFF. In DNA form, the CDR3 reads TGTGCCAGCAGTTTATCCGGGGTTGAAGCTTTCTTT. The chain carries TRBV12-3 or TRBV12-4 and TRBJ1-1, with D unresolved. CDR3 size: 12 residues. Trimming took 2 bases from V and 7 from J, leaving 8 bases between them.

The chain employs TRBV7-2 and TRBJ1-5; D possibly corresponds to TRBD1 (6 bases). This CDR3 spans 14 amino acids. Germline V gene lookup returns CDR1 SGHTA and CDR2 FQGNSA. V was trimmed by 2 bases and J by 5 bases, leaving 10 bases between them. The DNA for the CDR3 is TGTGCCAGCAGCTTACCCGGGGGCTATCAGCCCCAGCATTTT. It translates to CASSLPGGYQPQHF.

This clonotype was seen a few times. The genes are TRBV7-2 and TRBJ1-3; 7 nucleotides agree with TRBD1. Trimming took 5 bases from V and 2 from J; bases not matched to a gene: 6. Germline V gene lookup returns CDR1 SGHTA and CDR2 FQGNSA. The CDR3 is made up of 15 amino acids. The CDR3 region has the DNA TGTGCCAGCAGCCTACAGGGGTCTCCTGGAAACACCATATATTTT. Protein sequence: CASSLQGSPGNTIYF.

On this clonotype itself: A much larger clone sits a single nucleotide away, making a read error possible. The chain links TRBV25-1 to TRBJ1-1; 7 nucleotides line up with TRBD1. The junction had 3 bases not matched to a gene; V was cut back by 3 bases and J by 8 bases. Per germline, CDR1 MGHDK and CDR2 SYGVNS. The CDR3 contains 12 residues. CDR3 nucleotides: TGTGCCAGCAGTGATGAGGGGGCAGAAGCTTTCTTT. Residues: CASSDEGAEAFF.

This chain uses TRBV19 with TRBJ1-2; D uncertain. From germline, CDR1 is LNHDA and CDR2 SQIVND (reference sequence). The CDR3 sequence is 13 residues long. The V gene lost 5 bases and the J gene lost 7 bases, with 14 bases spanning the gap. The CDR3 bases are TGTGCCAGTAGTTCTCGGGCGAGGAGTGGCTACACCTTC. Protein sequence: CASSSRARSGYTF.

This clonotype has only a few counts. The V and J genes are TRBV6-7 and TRBJ1-6; D possibly corresponds to TRBD1 (5 bases). TRBV6-7 is flagged as an ORF with uncertain function. The CDR3 is made up of 16 amino acids. Trimming removed 5 bases from V and 7 bases from J, with 18 bases in between. The DNA for the CDR3 is TGTGCCAGCAGTAACACTCCAACAGGAGGGAATTCACCCCTCCACTTT. Its protein is CASSNTPTGGNSPLHF.

This clonotype was recorded many times. The chain joins TRBV5-6 to TRBJ2-7; TRBD1 might be the D (6 bases). Germline V gives CDR1 SGHDT, CDR2 YYEEEE. The CDR3 totals 14 residues. V lost 5 bases, J lost 0 bases, and 12 bases lay in between. The CDR3 DNA reads as TGTGCCAGCAGATCCCGACAGGTCTCCTACGAGCAGTACTTC. This sequence encodes CASRSRQVSYEQYF.

The chain has TRBV28 and TRBJ1-4; 8 bases map to TRBD1. Germline values: CDR1 MDHEN, CDR2 SYDVKM. J lost 4 bases, V lost 5 bases, and 9 bases had no gene match. The CDR3 is 16 amino acids. The CDR3 DNA sequence: TGTGCCAGCAGTCTCAGCCCGACAGGGGATAATGAAAAACTGTTTTTT. Protein sequence: CASSLSPTGDNEKLFF.

In regard to this clonotype: The junction differs from germline at one of its ends, possibly a read error. V usage is TRBV7-6 and J usage is TRBJ2-1; D might be TRBD1 (5 bases). This CDR3 contains 14 residues. Germline values: CDR1 SGHVS, CDR2 FNYEAQ. This CDR3 is CASSSRQPYNEQFF. The DNA for the CDR3 is TGTGCCAGCAGCTCCCGACAGCCCTATAATGAGCAGTTCTTC.

The table lists this clonotype with many counts. The J gene is TRBJ2-5, the V gene TRBV12-3 or TRBV12-4; 7 bases are shared with TRBD2. V trimming: 5 bases; J trimming: 4 bases; junction bases outside the gene matches: 10. The CDR3 sequence is 15 residues long. CDR3 protein: CASSPRLALLETQYF. CDR3 bases: TGTGCCAGCAGTCCTAGACTAGCTTTGCTAGAGACCCAGTACTTC.

The chain combines TRBV7-2 with TRBJ2-3; D uncertain. Germline V gene lookup returns CDR1 SGHTA and CDR2 FQGNSA. The V end lost 4 bases, the J end lost 0 bases, and 11 bases lay between the germline ends. The CDR3 contains 15 residues. The CDR3 loop reads CASSYSGSSTDTQYF. The CDR3, as DNA: TGTGCCAGCAGCTATTCGGGCTCCAGCACAGATACGCAGTATTTT.

The genes are TRBV7-2 and TRBJ2-7; no reliable D call. From germline, CDR1 is SGHTA and CDR2 FQGNSA. This CDR3 is 12 amino acids long. V shed 1 base and J shed 9 bases, with 10 bases lying between them. The CDR3 nucleotides are TGTGCCAGCAGCTTAGGTCTCGGAATGCAGTACTTC. Protein product: CASSLGLGMQYF.

The rearrangement links TRBV7-8 to TRBJ2-2; tentatively, D is TRBD1 or TRBD2 (5 bases each). Germline V gene lookup returns CDR1 SGHVS and CDR2 FQNEAQ. CDR3 length: 15 amino acids. V dropped 0 bases and J dropped 2 bases, with 7 bases sitting between them. The CDR3 is CASSLAGTNTGELFF. CDR3 sequence (DNA): TGTGCCAGCAGCTTAGCGGGGACCAACACCGGGGAGCTGTTTTTT.

This clonotype was seen ten or more times. This chain uses TRBV7-2 with TRBJ2-7, with TRBD1 matching 8 bases. The length of the CDR3 is 13 residues. The junction had 5 bases not matched to a gene; V was cut back by 10 bases and J by 0 bases. The germline gives CDR1 SGHTA, CDR2 FQGNSA. CDR3 sequence (DNA): TGTGCCACCCGACAGGGGCCCTCCTACGAGCAGTACTTC. It is translated as CATRQGPSYEQYF. The full variable domain, completed using reference TRBV7-2 and TRBJ2-7, is GAGVSQSPSNKVTEKGKDVELRCDPISGHTALYWYRQSLGQGLEFLIYFQGNSAPDKSGLPSDRFSAERTGGSVSTLTIQRTQQEDSAVYLCATRQGPSYEQYFGPGTRLTVT.

V gene TRBV6-1 combines with J gene TRBJ2-2, with D unresolved. The germline V gene encodes CDR1 MNHNS and CDR2 SASEGT. This CDR3 has 13 amino acids. V lost 4 bases and J 8 bases, leaving 11 bases between the germline ends. The CDR3 DNA is TGTGCCAGCAGTGTTTACATGTCTGGGGAGCTGTTTTTT. The encoded protein is CASSVYMSGELFF.

The chain joins TRBV11-2 to TRBJ2-1, with D unclear. V was shortened by 1 base and J by 2 bases, with 6 bases between the two germline ends. The CDR3 loop spans 14 amino acids. Germline lookup yields CDR1 SGHAT and CDR2 FQNNGV. CDR3 loop: CASSLGLPYNEQFF. CDR3 bases: TGTGCCAGCAGCTTAGGTCTCCCCTACAATGAGCAGTTCTTC. The whole variable domain, filled in from reference TRBV11-2 and TRBJ2-1, reads EAGVAQSPRYKIIEKRQSVAFWCNPISGHATLYWYQQILGQGPKLLIQFQNNGVVDDSQLPKDRFSAERLKGVDSTLKIQPAKLEDSAVYLCASSLGLPYNEQFFGPGTRLTVL.

This clonotype turned up a few times. This chain connects TRBV11-2 to TRBJ2-1; unclear D gene. V lost 0 bases and J lost 3, with 9 bases in between. Per germline, CDR1 SGHAT and CDR2 FQNNGV. The CDR3 loop spans 15 amino acids. The CDR3 region has the DNA TGTGCCAGCAGCTTAGATGGGTCTTTCTACAATGAGCAGTTCTTC. It is translated as CASSLDGSFYNEQFF. Full variable domain (rest looked up from reference TRBV11-2 and TRBJ2-1): EAGVAQSPRYKIIEKRQSVAFWCNPISGHATLYWYQQILGQGPKLLIQFQNNGVVDDSQLPKDRFSAERLKGVDSTLKIQPAKLEDSAVYLCASSLDGSFYNEQFFGPGTRLTVL.

The V and J genes are TRBV11-1 and TRBJ2-1; 8 bases match TRBD2. The CDR3 has 15 amino acids. The germline V gene encodes CDR1 SGHAT and CDR2 FQDESV (reference sequence). J lost 4 bases, V lost 5 bases, and 7 bases had no gene match. CDR3 nucleotides: TGTGCCAGCAGCACGGGAGGGCCTACATACAATGAGCAGTTCTTC. This gives the protein CASSTGGPTYNEQFF.

The rearrangement joins TRBV27 to TRBJ1-1; 9 nucleotides match TRBD1. The CDR3 totals 14 residues. Germline values: CDR1 MNHEY, CDR2 SMNVEV (reference sequence). The ends lost 5 bases at V and 5 bases at J; junction bases unmatched: 6. The CDR3 region is CASSPGQGGTEAFF. The CDR3 bases are TGTGCCAGCAGTCCGGGACAGGGAGGGACTGAAGCTTTCTTT.

This clonotype was seen more than once but under ten times. J is TRBJ1-1 and V is TRBV7-3, with no clear D. The CDR3 totals 13 residues. The V gene's germline CDR1 is SGHTA and CDR2 FQGTGA. Trimming removed 0 bases at V and 5 bases at J, with 7 bases between. The CDR3 DNA sequence: TGTGCCAGCAGCTTAACGGCAGCGACTGAAGCTTTCTTT. Its translation is CASSLTAATEAFF.

The V gene is TRBV6-5, the J gene TRBJ1-1; TRBD1 aligns across 7 bases. From germline, CDR1 is MNHEY and CDR2 SVGAGI. The CDR3 is 16 residues long. The V and J ends lost 5 bases and 2 bases, in that order; junction bases with no gene match: 11. The CDR3 spells CASSASDRAINTEAFF. The CDR3 DNA reads TGTGCCAGCAGTGCCTCTGACAGGGCAATTAACACTGAAGCTTTCTTT.

This chain joins TRBV11-2 and TRBJ1-1; TRBD1 is a possible D gene (6 bases). Germline V gives CDR1 SGHAT, CDR2 FQNNGV. V gave up 0 bases and J gave up 1 base, with 12 bases separating them. The CDR3 has 16 amino acids. CDR3 sequence reads: CASSLDPRGANTEAFF. The CDR3 DNA follows: TGTGCCAGCAGCTTAGATCCCAGGGGCGCGAACACTGAAGCTTTCTTT.

The chain has TRBV7-2 and TRBJ2-1; perhaps TRBD2 as D (5 bases). From germline, CDR1 is SGHTA and CDR2 FQGNSA. CDR3 length: 15 amino acids. V shed 1 base and J shed 4 bases, with 11 bases lying between them. The CDR3 DNA follows: TGTGCCAGCAGCTTAGTATCCGGGAAATACAATGAGCAGTTCTTC. Translating gives CASSLVSGKYNEQFF.

This clonotype was observed a few times. This chain joins TRBV7-2 and TRBJ2-7; the match to TRBD1 covers 7 bases. The junction had 6 bases not matched to a gene; V was cut back by 5 bases and J by 2 bases. CDR3 length: 14 amino acids. The germline gives CDR1 SGHTA, CDR2 FQGNSA. DNA for the CDR3: TGTGCCAGCAGCCACAGGGGTGGGACCTACGAGCAGTACTTC. Encoded protein: CASSHRGGTYEQYF.

This clonotype was picked up a small number of times. The rearrangement joins TRBV6-6 to TRBJ2-1; perhaps TRBD2 as D (5 bases). V was clipped by 6 bases and J by 0 bases, with 15 bases between them. Germline CDR1 and CDR2: MNHNY and SVGAGI (reference sequence). The CDR3 is 16 amino acids. The CDR3 nucleotides are TGTGCCAGCAGCCTCCTAGGGAGTAGCTCCTACAATGAGCAGTTCTTC. Amino acids: CASSLLGSSSYNEQFF.

This rearrangement joins TRBV7-8 to TRBJ1-1; weak D call: TRBD1 (6 bases). Looked up from germline, CDR1 is SGHVS and CDR2 is FQNEAQ. The CDR3 loop spans 14 amino acids. Trimming removed 4 bases from V and 1 base from J, with 10 bases in between. CDR3 region: CASSSDRGNTEAFF. CDR3 coding DNA: TGTGCCAGCAGCTCGGACAGAGGGAACACTGAAGCTTTCTTT.

The chain links TRBV6-2 or TRBV6-3 to TRBJ1-2, with D unclear. The germline V gene has CDR1 MNHEY and CDR2 SVGEGT. Between the trimmed V and J ends, which lost 6 bases and 4 bases, there was a span of 9 bases. The CDR3 is 12 amino acids. DNA of the CDR3: TGTGCCAGCAGCAACCCTTCCTATGGCTACACCTTC. Residues: CASSNPSYGYTF.